The 17 T cell receptor beta chains below come from one sample, sequenced in a study of OX40 agonist ivuxolimab in advanced cancers. Sequencing was performed with immunoSEQ multiplex PCR; in TCRdb, only in-frame clones are kept and a portion is missing. The sample has over 70,000 clones, approximately 94% seen once. Sequences were derived from CD4+ or CD8+ T cells sorted from blood, sampled in a trial of the OX40 agonist ivuxolimab. The receptors stem from an adult with an advanced solid tumor such as melanoma, head and neck, liver or kidney cancer.

The chain is built from TRBV9 and TRBJ2-5; a possible D gene is TRBD2 (6 bases). CDR1 and CDR2 from the germline V gene are SGDLS and YYNGEE. Trimming left V 4 bases short and J 1 base short, with 17 bases between. The CDR3 is made up of 16 amino acids. The CDR3 DNA reads as TGTGCCAGCAGCTCCAGACTAGACTTGGTCCAAGAGACCCAGTACTTC. Its protein product is CASSSRLDLVQETQYF.

The chain links TRBV18 to TRBJ1-4, with unresolved D. The germline V and J ends were trimmed by 3 bases and 3 bases, with 8 bases remaining between them. This CDR3 comprises 14 residues. Looked up from germline, CDR1 is KGHSH and CDR2 is LQKENI. The CDR3 region has the DNA TGTGCCAGCTCACCGGTCGGGGCTAATGAAAAACTGTTTTTT. Translating gives CASSPVGANEKLFF.

The chain has TRBV27 and TRBJ1-5; D might be TRBD1 (6 bases). V was trimmed by 5 bases and J by 4 bases, leaving 12 bases between them. The CDR3 totals 14 residues. Per the germline V gene, CDR1 is MNHEY and CDR2 is SMNVEV (reference sequence). The CDR3 region has the DNA TGTGCCAGCAGTCCACAGGGACTGAATCAGCCCCAGCATTTT. Residues: CASSPQGLNQPQHF.

The J gene is TRBJ2-1, the V gene TRBV27; either TRBD1 or TRBD2 may supply D (5 bases each). The CDR3 extends over 15 amino acids. V was clipped by 5 bases and J by 7 bases, with 18 bases between them. Germline V gene sequence: CDR1 MNHEY, CDR2 SMNVEV (reference sequence). The DNA of the CDR3 is TGTGCCAGCAGTCTAGGGGACCCGGCACGGAATGAGCAGTTCTTC. Protein product: CASSLGDPARNEQFF.

This chain links TRBV29-1 with TRBJ1-4; TRBD1 might be the D (6 bases). This CDR3 has 11 residues. Trimming stripped 6 bases from V and 13 bases from J, with 15 bases between. In germline, CDR1 is SQVTM, CDR2 ANQGSEA. The CDR3 DNA is TGCAGCGTCGGAGAAGAACAGGGACTGTTTTTT. Protein product: CSVGEEQGLFF.

The J gene is TRBJ2-3, the V gene TRBV9; 7 bases fit TRBD2. Per the germline V gene, CDR1 is SGDLS and CDR2 is YYNGEE. The CDR3 length is 17 residues. Unmatched junction bases numbered 13, after V lost 0 bases and J lost 6 bases. Written as DNA, the CDR3 is TGTGCCAGCAGCGTAGAACCGTCTAGCGGTAGAAGTGATACGCAGTATTTT. This gives the protein CASSVEPSSGRSDTQYF.

The V call is TRBV5-1, the J call TRBJ1-6, with D uncertain. This CDR3 has 12 amino acids. Germline V gene lookup returns CDR1 SGHRS and CDR2 YFSETQ. The ends were cut back, 0 bases at V and 7 bases at J, with 2 bases in the middle. CDR3: CASSLENSPLHF. As DNA, the CDR3 is TGCGCCAGCAGCTTGGAGAATTCACCCCTCCACTTT.

The chain uses TRBV19 and TRBJ2-7; 12 bases are a match to TRBD2. Germline V CDR1 and CDR2: LNHDA, SQIVND (reference sequence). J was trimmed by 4 bases and V by 3 bases; bases with no gene match: 7. This CDR3 is 16 amino acids long. The CDR3 nucleotides read TGTGCCAGTAGTATCCAACTAGCGGGAGGTTTATACGAGCAGTACTTC. This gives the protein CASSIQLAGGLYEQYF.

The rearrangement links TRBV7-9 to TRBJ1-1; D possibly corresponds to TRBD1 (5 bases). From germline, CDR1 is SEHNR and CDR2 FQNEAQ (reference sequence). Trimming removed 1 base from V and 5 bases from J, with 11 bases in between. The CDR3 sequence is 14 residues long. The CDR3 here is CASSLGGVGTEAFF. Here the CDR3 DNA reads TGTGCCAGCAGCTTAGGGGGCGTAGGGACTGAAGCTTTCTTT.

V is TRBV27 and J is TRBJ1-4, with a possible D match to TRBD1 (6 bases). Per the germline V gene, CDR1 is MNHEY and CDR2 is SMNVEV (reference sequence). V shed 2 bases and J shed 4 bases, with 8 bases lying between them. The CDR3 consists of 14 residues. In DNA form, the CDR3 reads TGTGCCAGCAGTTTACTAGGGGGTAATGAAAAACTGTTTTTT. Its protein is CASSLLGGNEKLFF.

This chain connects TRBV19 to TRBJ2-7, with D tentatively TRBD2 (6 bases). V lost 5 bases and J lost 2, with 16 bases in between. The germline V gene has CDR1 LNHDA and CDR2 SQIVND (reference sequence). The CDR3 totals 15 residues. The DNA of the CDR3 is TGTGCCAGTAGTCCCTCCCTGAGCGGGCCCTACGAGCAGTACTTC. This encodes CASSPSLSGPYEQYF.

The chain carries TRBV4-1 and TRBJ2-7; 7 positions match TRBD1. Germline V lookup: CDR1 MGHRA, CDR2 YSYEKL. The CDR3 totals 14 residues. J was trimmed by 7 bases and V by 0 bases; bases with no gene match: 6. The CDR3 protein is CASSQERTRGEQYF. CDR3 nucleotide sequence: TGCGCCAGCAGCCAAGAAAGGACCAGGGGGGAGCAGTACTTC.

The DNA for the CDR3 is TGTGCCAGCAGTTTATCAGGGGGTGGTGGCTACACCTTC. Its translation: CASSLSGGGGYTF. The rearrangement uses TRBV27 and TRBJ1-2; possible D gene TRBD1, 6 bases. Germline loops: CDR1 MNHEY, CDR2 SMNVEV (reference sequence). The CDR3 contains 13 residues. The ends were cut back, 0 bases at V and 7 bases at J, with 9 bases in the middle.

The chain carries TRBV4-3 and TRBJ2-5; TRBD1 matches at 11 bases. Germline assignment: CDR1 LGHNA and CDR2 YSLEER. The CDR3 length is 15 residues. J was trimmed by 5 bases and V by 4 bases; bases with no gene match: 6. CDR3 in amino acids: CASSRWTGGGETQYF. CDR3 DNA sequence: TGCGCCAGCAGCCGTTGGACAGGGGGCGGTGAGACCCAGTACTTC.

The V gene is TRBV15, the J gene TRBJ2-1; 7 bases are shared with TRBD2. V shed 0 bases, J shed 8 bases, and the junction held 10 bases outside the gene matches. CDR1 is LNHNV, CDR2 YYDKDF, per germline (reference sequence). The CDR3 is 16 residues long. CDR3 region: CATSRDGRGGFDEQFF. The CDR3 DNA is TGTGCCACCAGCAGAGATGGGAGGGGAGGGTTCGATGAGCAGTTCTTC.

V is TRBV6-5 and J is TRBJ1-5; D is perhaps TRBD1 (6 bases). V lost 5 bases and J 1 base, leaving 6 bases between the germline ends. The V gene's germline CDR1 is MNHEY and CDR2 SVGAGI. The CDR3 spans 13 residues. This CDR3 reads CASSTGSNQPQHF. The CDR3 DNA is TGTGCCAGCAGTACAGGGAGCAATCAGCCCCAGCATTTT.

This chain joins TRBV23-1 and TRBJ2-2; either TRBD1 or TRBD2 may fit D (6 bases each). TRBV23-1 is recorded as an ORF, its role being uncertain. Trimming pared 6 bases from V and 3 bases from J, leaving 14 bases between. The CDR3 length is 15 residues. The CDR3 loop reads CASRGGTPDTGELFF. The CDR3 DNA is TGCGCCAGCAGGGGCGGGACACCAGACACCGGGGAGCTGTTTTTT.